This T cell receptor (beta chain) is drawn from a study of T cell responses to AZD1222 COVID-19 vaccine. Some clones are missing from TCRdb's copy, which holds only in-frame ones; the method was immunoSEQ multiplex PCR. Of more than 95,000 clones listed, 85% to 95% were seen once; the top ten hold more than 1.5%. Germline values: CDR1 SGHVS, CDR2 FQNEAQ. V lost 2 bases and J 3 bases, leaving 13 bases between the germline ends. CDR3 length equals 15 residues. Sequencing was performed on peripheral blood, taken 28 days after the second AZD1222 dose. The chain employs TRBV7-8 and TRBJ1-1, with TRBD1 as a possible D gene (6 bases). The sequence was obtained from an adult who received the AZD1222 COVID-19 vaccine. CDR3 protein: CASSLWGAAYTEAFF. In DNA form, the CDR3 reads TGTGCCAGCAGCTTATGGGGGGCAGCGTACACTGAAGCTTTCTTT. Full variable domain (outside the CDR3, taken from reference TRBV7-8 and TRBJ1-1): GAGVSQSPRYKVAKRGQDVALRCDPISGHVSLFWYQQALGQGPEFLTYFQNEAQLDKSGLPSDRFFAERPEGSVSTLKIQRTQQEDSAVYLCASSLWGAAYTEAFFGQGTRLTVV.